The clone carrying this T cell receptor (beta chain) showed up just a few times. The antigen is unknown. Germline CDR1 and CDR2: MDHEN and SYDVKM. The CDR3 covers 14 residues. Trimming took 8 bases from V and 4 from J, leaving 17 bases between them. The source of the sample is a study of blood T cells in healthy people across ages. Alongside a J-beta primer mix, a sample-barcoded 5' primer served in a second PCR lasting about 7 to 12 cycles. TCRdb reanalysed the 5' RACE reads using MiXCR and keeps one entry per CDR3 protein. Altogether some 1.7 million distinct CDR3 sequences are present, roughly 28% being singletons, with the ten largest covering roughly 8%. Isolation recovered at least 6.5 million PBMCs from every sample. General study findings and limits: The long-lived group displayed more naive CD4+ cells, plus higher diversity, than the aged donors did. Age showed a roughly linear inverse relationship with TCR beta diversity per million T cells.

The chain recombines TRBV28 with TRBJ1-2; a possible D gene is TRBD1 (6 bases). Sequenced: blood. This sequence was found in a woman in her 30s in good health. Here the CDR3 DNA reads TGTGCCAGCGGACAGATACAGGGACCCTATGGCTACACCTTC. Encoded protein: CASGQIQGPYGYTF.